Detailed here is one T cell receptor (beta chain). Its antigen is unknown. The CDR3 covers 18 residues. Germline CDR1 reads LNHNV; CDR2 reads YYDKDF (reference sequence). This sample was included in a study of CXCR3-negative and CXCR3-positive naive CD8 T cells. The libraries of TRB cDNA were constructed through 5' RACE using UMI labels. TCRdb reanalyzed the 5' RACE reads, giving one entry per CDR3 protein sequence and no DNA. The sample includes 150,000 or so distinct CDR3 sequences. Sorting was done in triplicate for each CD8+ T cell subset (roughly 300,000 cells each). Study results and limitations: The TRB CDR3s that CXCR3-positive naive cells carried were more hydrophobic than those of CXCR3-negative naive cells. Post-cryopreservation CXCR3 expression was partly diminished, and the bulk of assays employed fresh PBMCs. Memory cells diverged, while naive CXCR3-positive and CXCR3-negative cells had similar TRBV-TRBJ usage. For memory CD8+ cells diversity was much lower, but both naive subsets had comparably high diversity.

The chain combines TRBV15 with TRBJ2-4; the TCRdb call, TRBD1, lacks DNA for checking. The sequencing input was naive CXCR3+ CD8+ T cells from blood. The subset denotes: CD45RO-CCR7+CD27+CD95- naive CD8+ T cells expressing CXCR3 (TNR3+). The clonotype originates from a human donor in good health. Some clones in this sample may be carry-over from other donors' samples. The CDR3 spells CATSREDKTGLAKNIQYF. Together with reference TRBV15 and TRBJ2-4, the CDR3 gives the full variable domain: DAMVIQNPRYQVTQFGKPVTLSCSQTLNHNVMYWYQQKSSQAPKLLFHYYDKDFNNEADTPDNFQSRRPNTSFCFLDIRSPGLGDTAMYLCATSREDKTGLAKNIQYFGAGTRLSVL.